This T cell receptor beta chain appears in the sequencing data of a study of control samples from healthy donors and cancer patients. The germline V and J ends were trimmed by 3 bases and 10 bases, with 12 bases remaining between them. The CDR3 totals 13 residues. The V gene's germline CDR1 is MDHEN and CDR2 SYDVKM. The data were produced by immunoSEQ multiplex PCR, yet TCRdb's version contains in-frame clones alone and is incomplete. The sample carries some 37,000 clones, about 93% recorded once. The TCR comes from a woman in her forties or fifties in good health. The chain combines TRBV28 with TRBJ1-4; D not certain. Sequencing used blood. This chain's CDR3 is CASSLARSGKLFF. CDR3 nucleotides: TGTGCCAGCAGTTTGGCACGGTCTGGAAAACTGTTTTTT.